Listed here are 19 T cell receptor beta chains from one sample, sequenced in a study of CD8 T cells in Susac syndrome. A quantity of about 0.5 to 1 ug RNA underwent reverse transcription using random hexamers. Via MiXCR, TCRdb re-called the immunoSEQ multiplex PCR reads, giving one row per CDR3 protein. The sample has 250,000 to 300,000 distinct CDR3 sequences, approximately 85% seen once. Sequencing was done on a sample of CD8+ T cells from PBMCs. All receptors come from a human donor with multiple sclerosis.

The V gene is TRBV6-2 or TRBV6-3, the J gene TRBJ2-2, with 8 positions matching TRBD1. Trimming took 0 bases from V and 6 from J; bases not matched to a gene: 15. CDR3 length: 19 residues. CDR1 is MNHEY, CDR2 SVGEGT, per germline. CDR3 coding DNA: TGTGCCAGCAGTTACTCGACGGGTTCGGACAGGGCCCTCCCCGGGGAGCTGTTTTTT. It is translated as CASSYSTGSDRALPGELFF.

This chain joins TRBV28 and TRBJ2-1; 9 nucleotides match TRBD2. This CDR3 has 17 amino acids. Trimming at V came to 1 base and at J to 7 bases, leaving 11 bases not matched to a gene. Germline CDR1 reads MDHEN; CDR2 reads SYDVKM. CDR3 protein: CASSLYDRASGNNEQFF. The CDR3 nucleotides are TGTGCCAGCAGTTTATATGATAGGGCTAGCGGGAATAATGAGCAGTTCTTC.

The V call is TRBV6-5, the J call TRBJ1-2; 8 bases align to TRBD1. The CDR3 loop spans 13 amino acids. V dropped 4 bases and J dropped 8; count of bases not matched to a gene: 6. CDR1 MNHEY and CDR2 SVGAGI come from the germline V gene. The DNA of the CDR3 is TGTGCCAGCAGTTTTGGACAGGGCCGAGGCTACACCTTC. It is translated as CASSFGQGRGYTF.

The chain recombines TRBV27 with TRBJ2-3; 11 bases line up with TRBD2. V was clipped by 8 bases and J by 3 bases; unmatched bases: 4. CDR3 length: 14 amino acids. Germline V gene sequence: CDR1 MNHEY, CDR2 SMNVEV (reference sequence). The CDR3 loop is CASHSGRGTDTQYF. The CDR3 DNA reads as TGTGCCAGCCATAGCGGGAGGGGAACAGATACGCAGTATTTT.

The chain links TRBV9 to TRBJ1-1, with D unresolved. There are 14 residues in the CDR3. Trimming shortened V by 0 bases and J by 5 bases, and 11 bases separated the two germline ends. Germline V CDR1 and CDR2: SGDLS, YYNGEE. As DNA, the CDR3 is TGTGCCAGCAGCGTAGCCGCATTGTGGACTGAAGCTTTCTTT. Protein sequence: CASSVAALWTEAFF.

J is TRBJ2-1 and V is TRBV7-9, with D tentatively TRBD2 (5 bases). The CDR3 has 11 residues. Germline lookup yields CDR1 SEHNR and CDR2 FQNEAQ (reference sequence). V was clipped by 5 bases and J by 9 bases, with 8 bases between them. This CDR3 is CASSEGAEQFF. CDR3 DNA sequence: TGTGCCAGCAGCGAGGGCGCTGAGCAGTTCTTC. Filled out from reference TRBV7-9 and TRBJ2-1, the complete variable domain reads DTGVSQNPRHKITKRGQNVTFRCDPISEHNRLYWYRQTLGQGPEFLTYFQNEAQLEKSRLLSDRFSAERPKGSFSTLEIQRTEQGDSAMYLCASSEGAEQFFGPGTRLTVL.

The chain has TRBV28 and TRBJ2-5, with 9 positions matching TRBD2. Unmatched junction bases numbered 7, after V lost 7 bases and J lost 1 base. This CDR3 has 15 amino acids. Germline CDR1 is MDHEN and CDR2 is SYDVKM. The CDR3 coding sequence is TGTGCCAGCAACCTACTAGCGGGCCTCCAAGAGACCCAGTACTTC. Protein sequence: CASNLLAGLQETQYF.

The chain employs TRBV4-1 and TRBJ1-2, with 8 nucleotides matching TRBD1. The V segment lost 3 bases and the J segment 7 bases; nucleotides outside the gene matches: 10. The germline V gene has CDR1 MGHRA and CDR2 YSYEKL. This CDR3 has 15 residues. CDR3 sequence reads: CASSQGAGTGGGYTF. The CDR3 region has the DNA TGCGCCAGCAGCCAGGGGGCCGGGACAGGAGGTGGCTACACCTTC.

The count of this clonotype is one. The chain uses TRBV5-8 and TRBJ2-1; D gene ambiguous. Germline V gene sequence: CDR1 SGHTS, CDR2 YDEGEE. V was pared by 0 bases and J by 0 bases, with 19 bases between. This CDR3 is built from 19 residues. CDR3 nucleotide sequence: TGTGCCAGCAGCTTGGTGATATCGGGCGCTTCGAGCTCCTACAATGAGCAGTTCTTC. Translated, it gives CASSLVISGASSSYNEQFF.

V usage is TRBV28 and J usage is TRBJ2-7, with 10 bases lining up with TRBD1. This CDR3 region has 16 residues. Germline CDR1 is MDHEN and CDR2 is SYDVKM. Trimming took 4 bases from V and 4 from J; bases not matched to a gene: 10. CDR3 loop: CASSSAGTGASYEQYF. CDR3 sequence (DNA): TGTGCCAGCAGTTCCGCCGGGACAGGGGCTTCTTACGAGCAGTACTTC.

V usage is TRBV20-1 and J usage is TRBJ2-1; 11 nucleotides line up with TRBD2. V dropped 3 bases and J dropped 12; count of bases not matched to a gene: 10. The germline V gene has CDR1 DFQATT and CDR2 SNEGSKA (reference sequence). The CDR3 loop spans 14 amino acids. The CDR3 region is CSARAGTSGRPQFF. The DNA for the CDR3 is TGCAGTGCTAGGGCCGGGACTAGCGGTAGGCCGCAGTTCTTC.

This clonotype was counted a single time. The J gene is TRBJ2-5, the V gene TRBV25-1; D is possibly TRBD2 (5 bases). CDR1 is MGHDK, CDR2 SYGVNS, per germline. Trimming removed 3 bases from V and 2 bases from J, with 10 bases in between. This CDR3 contains 14 residues. CDR3 nucleotide sequence: TGTGCCAGCAGTGAGGTCGGGGAACAAGAGACCCAGTACTTC. Its translation is CASSEVGEQETQYF.

This clonotype turned up a few times. The rearrangement uses TRBV6-2 or TRBV6-3 and TRBJ2-7; D is uncertain. Trimming shortened V by 8 bases and J by 2 bases, and 10 bases separated the two germline ends. Looked up from germline, CDR1 is MNHEY and CDR2 is SVGEGT. This CDR3 has 12 residues. The chain's CDR3 is CASGLTPYEQYF. In DNA, the CDR3 is TGTGCCAGCGGCCTTACCCCCTACGAGCAGTACTTC.

The chain employs TRBV4-3 and TRBJ1-5, with no clear D. Germline V gene sequence: CDR1 LGHNA, CDR2 YSLEER. The CDR3 has 15 residues. V was pared by 1 base and J by 1 base, with 8 bases between. In nucleotides, the CDR3 is TGCGCCAGCAGCCAAGGGGTAGGGAGCAATCAGCCCCAGCATTTT. Encoded protein: CASSQGVGSNQPQHF.

Turning to this clonotype: Its ends do not fully match the called genes, so a read error is possible. The V and J genes are TRBV27 and TRBJ2-2; weak D call: TRBD1 (6 bases). The CDR3 is made up of 15 amino acids. From germline, CDR1 is MNHEY and CDR2 SMNVEV (reference sequence). The CDR3 DNA reads as TGTGCCATAAAGGCAGGGGCATGGGGGACCGGGGAGCTGTGTTTT. This gives the protein CAIKAGAWGTGELCF.

The J gene is TRBJ2-3, the V gene TRBV3-1; 8 positions agree with TRBD2. From germline, CDR1 is LGHDT and CDR2 YNNKEL (reference sequence). The CDR3 has 17 residues. V was pared by 0 bases and J by 7 bases, with 12 bases of the junction left unmatched. The CDR3 loop is CASSQERTSLSPNTQYF. DNA for the CDR3: TGTGCCAGCAGCCAAGAAAGGACTAGCTTATCCCCCAATACGCAGTATTTT.

The rearrangement joins TRBV2 to TRBJ2-3, with D unresolved. The CDR3 extends over 14 amino acids. With 3 bases removed from V and 2 bases from J, the gap between germline ends came to 9 bases. Germline values: CDR1 SNHLY, CDR2 FYNNEI. The CDR3 nucleotides read TGTGCCAGCAGTGACCCCGACGACACAGATACGCAGTATTTT. Amino acids: CASSDPDDTDTQYF.

This clonotype showed up just a few times. The J gene is TRBJ1-2, the V gene TRBV21-1; TRBD1 is the table's D call, not checked against the DNA. TRBV21-1 is listed as a pseudogene. The CDR3 covers 13 residues. In nucleotides, the CDR3 is TGTGCCAGCAGCCCAGGGGGTGACTATGGCTACACCTTC. It codes for CASSPGGDYGYTF.

This clonotype was seen a single time. Written as DNA, the CDR3 is TGTGCCACGGACCTCCGAAGGGCCGCCCCAAACACTGAAGCTTTCTTT. It is translated as CATDLRRAAPNTEAFF. The chain links TRBV24-1 to TRBJ1-1; D ambiguous. Between the trimmed V and J ends, which lost 10 bases and 2 bases, there was a span of 22 bases. From germline, CDR1 is KGHDR and CDR2 SFDVKD. This CDR3 is built from 16 residues.